Listed here are 12 T cell receptor beta chains from one sample, sequenced in a study of cytomegalovirus exposure and HLA in healthy donors (TCRdb year 2017). Libraries were constructed by the immunoSEQ multiplex PCR assay. For the multiplex PCR, a mixture combining 60 forward primers for TCR Vbeta segments and 13 reverse primers for TCR Jbeta segments was used. TCRdb limited this immuneACCESS table to in-frame rearrangements with V and J called. A share of clones is missing; checked studies link under half to unresolved V genes, and the rest is unexplained. This sample comprises 90,000 or so clones, about four fifths of them detected only once. The ten largest clones capture roughly 32% of the sample. The sequenced sample was PBMCs. These receptors were obtained from a man aged 50 to 59 in good health and CMV-seropositive.

J is TRBJ1-4 and V is TRBV10-3; 9 bases match TRBD1. Germline trimming cut 5 bases from V and 7 bases from J; bases unmatched to any gene: 5. Germline V lookup: CDR1 ENHRY, CDR2 SYGVKD. The CDR3 has 14 amino acids. This CDR3 is CAISRDRASEKLFF. For the CDR3, the DNA is TGTGCCATCAGTCGGGACAGGGCGTCTGAAAAACTGTTTTTT.

This clone was counted once. The chain couples TRBV4-1 to TRBJ2-7; 11 positions agree with TRBD2. The junction had 13 bases not matched to a gene; V was cut back by 0 bases and J by 9 bases. Per germline, CDR1 MGHRA and CDR2 YSYEKL. The CDR3 totals 17 residues. The DNA for the CDR3 is TGCGCCAGCAGCCAAGATTTAGCGGGAGGGTCACGCTCCGGGCAGTACTTC. This codes for CASSQDLAGGSRSGQYF.

The rearrangement joins TRBV27 to TRBJ2-5; D not certain. This CDR3 is built from 14 residues. Germline CDR1 is MNHEY and CDR2 is SMNVEV (reference sequence). Between the trimmed V and J ends, which lost 4 bases and 11 bases, there was a span of 20 bases. This chain's CDR3 is CASSSSDLPGEQYF. CDR3 DNA: TGTGCCAGCAGTTCCTCTGATCTCCCTGGAGAGCAGTACTTC.

In its sample, this clone was seen a few times. The J gene is TRBJ2-5, the V gene TRBV6-1; TRBD2 aligns across 11 bases. The trim removed 7 bases at V and 6 bases at J, leaving 7 bases unmatched. Germline CDR1 is MNHNS and CDR2 is SASEGT. This CDR3 comprises 14 residues. This CDR3 reads CASTVSGRGQTQYF. The CDR3, as DNA: TGTGCCAGCACCGTTAGCGGGAGGGGTCAGACCCAGTACTTC.

This chain connects TRBV6-1 to TRBJ2-1; TRBD2 is a possible D gene (7 bases). The germline CDR1 and CDR2 sequences are MNHNS and SASEGT. The V end lost 6 bases, the J end lost 7 bases, and 19 bases lay between the germline ends. The length of the CDR3 is 15 residues. CDR3: CASRDWGRERNEQFF. CDR3 DNA sequence: TGTGCCAGCAGGGACTGGGGGCGGGAGAGGAATGAGCAGTTCTTC.

CDR3 nucleotide sequence: TGTGCCAGCAGCCCCCGACTACCTTACGAGCAGTACTTC. This gives the protein CASSPRLPYEQYF. The rearrangement links TRBV7-2 to TRBJ2-7; the D gene is possibly TRBD2 (5 bases). Trimming left V 5 bases short and J 4 bases short, with 12 bases between. The germline V gene encodes CDR1 SGHTA and CDR2 FQGNSA. This CDR3 is built from 13 residues.

The chain recombines TRBV5-1 with TRBJ2-3; 11 nucleotides line up with TRBD2. J was trimmed by 3 bases and V by 5 bases; bases with no gene match: 5. The CDR3 runs 15 residues. Per germline, CDR1 SGHRS and CDR2 YFSETQ. CDR3 in amino acids: CASSRTSGSTDTQYF. CDR3 sequence (DNA): TGCGCCAGCAGTCGCACTAGCGGGAGTACAGATACGCAGTATTTT. Full variable domain (outside the CDR3, taken from reference TRBV5-1 and TRBJ2-3): KAGVTQTPRYLIKTRGQQVTLSCSPISGHRSVSWYQQTPGQGLQFLFEYFSETQRNKGNFPGRFSGRQFSNSRSEMNVSTLELGDSALYLCASSRTSGSTDTQYFGPGTRLTVL.

The rearrangement uses TRBV30 and TRBJ2-6; D remains unclear. Per germline, CDR1 GTSNPN and CDR2 SVGIG (reference sequence). V lost 7 bases, J lost 1 base, and 8 bases lay in between. The CDR3 is made up of 13 amino acids. The chain's CDR3 is CAYSLSGANVLTF. The CDR3 coding sequence is TGTGCCTACAGTTTATCTGGGGCCAACGTCCTGACTTTC.

V and J are TRBV18 and TRBJ2-3; no clear D gene. Germline V lookup: CDR1 KGHSH, CDR2 LQKENI. The V gene lost 5 bases and the J gene lost 2 bases, with 8 bases spanning the gap. This CDR3 spans 13 amino acids. CDR3 DNA: TGTGCCAGCTCATCAGAAGACACAGATACGCAGTATTTT. Translation gives CASSSEDTDTQYF.

The J gene is TRBJ2-1, the V gene TRBV15; no firm D call. This CDR3 has 15 residues. CDR1 and CDR2 from the germline V gene are LNHNV and YYDKDF (reference sequence). Trimming removed 0 bases at V and 9 bases at J, with 15 bases between. In DNA form, the CDR3 reads TGTGCCACCAGCAGAGATATCACTGGGCGTATTGAGCAGTTCTTC. This sequence encodes CATSRDITGRIEQFF.

The chain is built from TRBV30 and TRBJ1-2; 11 nucleotides match TRBD1. The ends lost 1 base at V and 8 bases at J; junction bases unmatched: 6. The CDR3 totals 14 residues. Germline loops: CDR1 GTSNPN, CDR2 SVGIG (reference sequence). CDR3 in amino acids: CAWSGGQGAAGYTF. CDR3 nucleotides: TGTGCCTGGAGTGGAGGACAGGGGGCCGCCGGCTACACCTTC.

The rearrangement joins TRBV5-4 to TRBJ1-6; 7 nucleotides agree with TRBD1. This CDR3 is 14 amino acids long. The V segment lost 4 bases and the J segment 9 bases; nucleotides outside the gene matches: 7. Germline lookup yields CDR1 SGHNT and CDR2 YYREEE (reference sequence). This chain's CDR3 is CASSPRTGLSPLHF. As DNA, the CDR3 is TGTGCCAGCAGCCCGCGGACAGGTCTTTCACCCCTCCACTTT.